This paragraph covers one TCR beta chain sequence. The antigen remains unidentified. The germline gives CDR1 MNHNS, CDR2 SASEGT. The V segment lost 8 bases and the J segment 2 bases; nucleotides outside the gene matches: 12. The CDR3 is 16 amino acids. The data belong to a study of vaccination and CD4 T cells after COVID-19. Whole-study context: Convalescent persons amounted to six males plus four females, two of whom were Hispanic. With a range of 35 to 161, the median interval from diagnosis to drawing post-COVID samples was approximately 100 days. Stimuli were overlapping spike peptide pools of SARS-CoV-2 and three common cold coronaviruses (HCoV-NL63, HCoV-OC43, HCoV-229E).

Cultured CD4+ T cell DNA underwent sequencing with the Oncomine TCR Beta short-read assay. A single record per CDR3 protein comes from TCRdb applying MiXCR to the PCR reads. The repertoire holds around 21,000 distinct CDR3 sequences, 42% seen once, with roughly 9.6% in the top ten. Time point here: late sampling 161 to 241 days after vaccination in a few convalescent patients. The treatment denotes: approximately 10-day PBMC culture with coronavirus spike peptide pools or control peptides (ViraFEST assay). This TCR was recovered from a human donor who had recovered from COVID-19. The material was CD4+ T cells from blood, cultured in vitro, obtained about 7 months after SARS-CoV-2 vaccination. The chain is built from TRBV6-1 and TRBJ2-7, with 10 bases matching TRBD2. The CDR3 DNA sequence: TGTGCCAGCGTGGCCCGAGTTAGCGGGAGGACCTACGAGCAGTACTTC. Translated, it gives CASVARVSGRTYEQYF.